This TCR beta chain was recovered during a study of blood T cell repertoires in COVID-19. Study as a whole: Donors in the United States, Italy and Spain gave samples during acute or convalescent COVID-19. T cells, B-cell-depleted T cells, or PBMCs supplied cDNA or gDNA.

In the authors' methods: The authors estimated nucleated cell counts from reference gene primer amplification. Generated by immunoSEQ multiplex PCR, the TCRdb table keeps only in-frame clones and is missing some. V and J calls plus clone size are reproduced from that table; the DNA served to infer D and trimming. The profile shows about 120,000 clones, about 85% of them singletons. Germline CDR1 reads MNHEY; CDR2 reads SVGEGT. CDR3 length: 15 residues. V lost 5 bases and J lost 4; bases outside the gene matches: 10. Sequencing was performed on peripheral blood. This TCR was sampled from a human donor in a cohort sampled during active COVID-19. The chain employs TRBV6-2 or TRBV6-3 and TRBJ2-5; 7 positions agree with TRBD2. CDR3 in amino acids: CASSDGKRGGETQYF. The CDR3 coding sequence is TGTGCCAGCAGTGATGGAAAGCGGGGTGGAGAGACCCAGTACTTC.